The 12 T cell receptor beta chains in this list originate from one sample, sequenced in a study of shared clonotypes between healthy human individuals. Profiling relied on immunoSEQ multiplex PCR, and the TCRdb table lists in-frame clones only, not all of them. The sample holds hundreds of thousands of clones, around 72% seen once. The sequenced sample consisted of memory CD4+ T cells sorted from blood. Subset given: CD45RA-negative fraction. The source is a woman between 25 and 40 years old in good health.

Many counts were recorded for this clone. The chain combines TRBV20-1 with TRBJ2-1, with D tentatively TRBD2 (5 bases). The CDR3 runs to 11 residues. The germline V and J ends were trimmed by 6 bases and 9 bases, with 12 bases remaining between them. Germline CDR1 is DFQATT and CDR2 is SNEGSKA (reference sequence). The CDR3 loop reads CSAEVQGEQFF. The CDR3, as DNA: TGCAGTGCGGAGGTACAAGGTGAGCAGTTCTTC.

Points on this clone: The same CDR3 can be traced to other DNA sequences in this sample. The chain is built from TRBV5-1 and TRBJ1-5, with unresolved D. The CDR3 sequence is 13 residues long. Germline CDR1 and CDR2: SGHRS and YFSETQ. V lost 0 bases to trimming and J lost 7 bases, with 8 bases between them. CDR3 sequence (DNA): TGCGCCAGCAGCTTGGGGGAGAAACAGCCCCAGCATTTT. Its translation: CASSLGEKQPQHF.

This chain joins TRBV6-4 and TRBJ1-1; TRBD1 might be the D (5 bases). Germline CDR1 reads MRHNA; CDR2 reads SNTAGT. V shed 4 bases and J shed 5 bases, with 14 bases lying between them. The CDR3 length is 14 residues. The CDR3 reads CASSAGRVETEAFF. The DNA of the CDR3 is TGTGCCAGCAGTGCGGGCAGGGTGGAAACTGAAGCTTTCTTT.

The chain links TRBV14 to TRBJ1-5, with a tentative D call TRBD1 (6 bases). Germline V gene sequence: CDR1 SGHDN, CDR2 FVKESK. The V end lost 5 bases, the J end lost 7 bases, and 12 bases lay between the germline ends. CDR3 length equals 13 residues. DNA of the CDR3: TGTGCCAGCAGCAAACAAGGGGGACAGCCCCAGCATTTT. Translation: CASSKQGGQPQHF.

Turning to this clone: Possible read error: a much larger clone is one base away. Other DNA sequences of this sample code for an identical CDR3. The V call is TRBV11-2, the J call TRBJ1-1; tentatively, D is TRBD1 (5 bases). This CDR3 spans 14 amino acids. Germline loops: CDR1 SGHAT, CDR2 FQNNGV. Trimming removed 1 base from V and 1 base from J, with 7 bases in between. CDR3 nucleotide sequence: TGTGCCAGCAGCTTAGGGGGGGGGAACACTGAAGCTTTCTTT. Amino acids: CASSLGGGNTEAFF.

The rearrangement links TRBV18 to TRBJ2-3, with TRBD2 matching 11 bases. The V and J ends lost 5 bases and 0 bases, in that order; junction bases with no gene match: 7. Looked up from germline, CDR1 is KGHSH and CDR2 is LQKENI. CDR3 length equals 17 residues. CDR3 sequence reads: CASSALAGGSSTDTQYF. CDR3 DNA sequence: TGTGCCAGCTCAGCTCTAGCGGGAGGCTCTAGCACAGATACGCAGTATTTT.

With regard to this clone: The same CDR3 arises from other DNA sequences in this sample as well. CDR3 amino acids: CASSPQGDYGYTF. CDR3 coding DNA: TGCGCCAGCAGCCCTCAGGGTGACTATGGCTACACCTTC. J is TRBJ1-2 and V is TRBV5-1; D is possibly TRBD1 (5 bases). This CDR3 region has 13 residues. V gave up 4 bases and J gave up 3 bases, with 10 bases separating them. From germline, CDR1 is SGHRS and CDR2 YFSETQ.

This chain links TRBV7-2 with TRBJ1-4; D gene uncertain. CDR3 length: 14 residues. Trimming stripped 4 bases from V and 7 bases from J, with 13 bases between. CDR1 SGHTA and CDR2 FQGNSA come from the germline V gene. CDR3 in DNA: TGTGCCAGCAGCTCACAATCGAAGGTTGAAAAACTGTTTTTT. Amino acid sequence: CASSSQSKVEKLFF.

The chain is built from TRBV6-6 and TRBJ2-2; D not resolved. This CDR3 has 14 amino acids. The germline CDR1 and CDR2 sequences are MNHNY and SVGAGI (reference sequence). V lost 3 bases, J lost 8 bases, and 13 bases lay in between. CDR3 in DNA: TGTGCCAGCAGTTATTTTGAGTTCTCGGGGGAGCTGTTTTTT. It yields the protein CASSYFEFSGELFF.

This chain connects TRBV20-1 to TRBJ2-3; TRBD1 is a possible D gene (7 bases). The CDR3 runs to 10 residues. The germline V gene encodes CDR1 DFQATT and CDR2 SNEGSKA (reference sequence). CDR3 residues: CSRGADTQYF. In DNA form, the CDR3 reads TGCAGCAGGGGGGCAGATACGCAGTATTTT.

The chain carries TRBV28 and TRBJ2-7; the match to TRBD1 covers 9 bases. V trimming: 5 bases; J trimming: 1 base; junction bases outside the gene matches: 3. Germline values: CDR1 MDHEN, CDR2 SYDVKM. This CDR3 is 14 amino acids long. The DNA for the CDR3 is TGTGCCAGCAGTGACAGGGGGAAATCCTACGAGCAGTACTTC. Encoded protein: CASSDRGKSYEQYF. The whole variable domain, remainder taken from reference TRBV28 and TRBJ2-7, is DVKVTQSSRYLVKRTGEKVFLECVQDMDHENMFWYRQDPGLGLRLIYFSYDVKMKEKGDIPEGYSVSREKKERFSLILESASTNQTSMYLCASSDRGKSYEQYFGPGTRLTVT.

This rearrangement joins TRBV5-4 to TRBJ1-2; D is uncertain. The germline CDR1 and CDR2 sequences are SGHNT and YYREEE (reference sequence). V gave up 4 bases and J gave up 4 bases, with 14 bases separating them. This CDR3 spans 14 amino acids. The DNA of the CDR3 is TGTGCCAGCAGCACCGACCCGAACGCCTATGGCTACACCTTC. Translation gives CASSTDPNAYGYTF.